A selection of T cell receptor beta chains follows, all from one sample in a study of spatial heterogeneity in lung cancer. TCRdb reprocessed the 5' RACE reads with MiXCR, giving one entry per CDR3 protein. The sample contains tens of thousands of distinct CDR3 sequences, around 13% of which appear only once. Sequenced here: PBMCs, sampled at surgery. These receptor sequences come from a male donor with early-stage non-small cell lung cancer. CDR3s leave out the opening cysteine and the closing phenylalanine or tryptophan.

>TRBJ2-3|TRBV7-9
ASSTGYTQY
>TRBJ1-1|TRBV4-2
ASSQEWDMWDTEAF
>TRBJ1-5|TRBV10-3
AIRGTGDGNQPQH
>TRBJ2-1|TRBV24-1
ATRDYNEQF
>TRBJ2-6|TRBV4-1
ASSQEPPGGLQNPGANVLT
>TRBJ2-2|TRBV7-2
ASSLRLAGNTGELF
>TRBJ2-3|TRBV7-2
ASSLVLWQGPDTQY
>TRBJ2-2|TRBV9
ASSVAAYGELF
>TRBJ2-1|TRBV11-2
ASSPIRGAAYNEQF
>TRBJ2-5|TRBV12-5
ASGPGQNLETQY
>TRBJ1-1|TRBV27
ASSSRDRAPEAF
>TRBJ2-7|TRBV19
ASSIDSEFSYEQY
>TRBJ2-7|TRBV27
ASSPIGSGRARWQY
>TRBJ2-1|TRBV7-3
ASAAGLNNEQF
>TRBJ2-2|TRBV29-1
SVGLAGVNGELF
>TRBJ2-2|TRBV9
ASSRRGQNTGELF
>TRBJ2-2|TRBV27
ASSLGLAGGPWDTGELF
>TRBJ1-1|TRBV6-2/TRBV6-3
ASSYGQFAEAF
>TRBJ1-1|TRBV27
ASRPTGVAEAF
>TRBJ1-1|TRBV27
ASQGMNTEAF
>TRBJ2-2|TRBV28
ASNPLVATGELF
>TRBJ1-5|TRBV6-2/TRBV6-3
ASTVSPNQPQH
>TRBJ1-4|TRBV12-5
ASGYTTTNEKLF
>TRBJ2-7|TRBV28
ASSQGWRGNYEQY
>TRBJ1-1|TRBV5-1
ASSDGRINTEAF
>TRBJ2-2|TRBV11-1
ASTPGRAGIDGELF
>TRBJ1-1|TRBV11-2
ASSLGMQGNTEAF
>TRBJ2-1|TRBV12-3/TRBV12-4
ASSPEKEGSQF